This T cell receptor (beta chain) was captured in a study of cytomegalovirus exposure and HLA in healthy donors. Study-level results: A classifier reportedly called cytomegalovirus status with high sensitivity and specificity. Several V segments, TRBV6-2 and TRBV6-3 among them, could not be told apart and were dropped.

Trimming removed 1 base from V and 13 bases from J, with 23 bases in between. Germline V gene data show CDR1 as SGHTS and CDR2 as YDEGEE. This CDR3 region has 15 residues. Concerning this clone: Its target is unknown.

The PCR used 60 Vbeta and 13 Jbeta primers. Some clones are missing from TCRdb's copy, which holds only in-frame ones; the method was immunoSEQ multiplex PCR. In the table there are approximately 130,000 clones, over 70% of which are singletons. The sample consisted of PBMCs. The chain uses TRBV5-8 and TRBJ2-5, with D possibly TRBD2 on 5 matching bases. The receptor was derived from a woman between 55 and 75 years old in good health and CMV-seropositive. The CDR3 DNA sequence: TGTGCCAGCAGCTTGTCGGGGTTAGCTCCCCCAACTTGGTACTTC. This codes for CASSLSGLAPPTWYF.